Following are 9 T cell receptor beta chains from one sample sequenced in a study of vaccination effects on CD4 cells after COVID-19. Their antigens are not known. Prior to sequencing, the ViraFEST assay stimulated PBMC with viral peptide pools, which expanded the antigen-specific CD4+ T cells. The culture ran for about 10 days, and then CD4+ T cells were isolated. The person had a PCR-confirmed SARS-CoV-2 infection during March to December 2020. Some clones are missing from TCRdb's copy, which holds only in-frame ones; the method was immunoSEQ multiplex PCR. Here the sample spans roughly 70,000 clones, more than 65% being singletons. Material: CD4+ T cells from PBMCs cultured with HIV peptides, obtained before COVID-19 vaccination. Specified subset: HIV-1 Nef peptide pool negative control/reference culture. Receptors originate from a human donor who had a prior SARS-CoV-2 infection.

This clone occurred many times. J is TRBJ1-3 and V is TRBV4-1; D remains unclear. CDR3 length: 19 residues. V shed 0 bases and J shed 0 bases, with 18 bases lying between them. CDR1 and CDR2 from the germline V gene are MGHRA and YSYEKL. The CDR3 nucleotides read TGCGCCAGCAGCCAAGATCGGTTAACACCGGGGTTCTCTGGAAACACCATATATTTT. This sequence encodes CASSQDRLTPGFSGNTIYF.

This clone was counted between two and nine times. The chain combines TRBV6-5 with TRBJ2-1, with 13 bases fitting TRBD2. The V and J ends lost 7 bases and 6 bases, in that order; junction bases with no gene match: 3. Germline V lookup: CDR1 MNHEY, CDR2 SVGAGI. The CDR3 runs to 14 residues. CDR3 sequence: CASTGTSGTNEQFF. CDR3 coding DNA: TGTGCCAGCACCGGGACTAGCGGGACCAATGAGCAGTTCTTC.

V usage is TRBV3-1 (or the pseudogene TRBV3-2) and J usage is TRBJ1-2; 11 bases are shared with TRBD1. Germline lookup yields CDR1 LGHDT and CDR2 YNNKEL (reference sequence). This CDR3 has 16 amino acids. V gave up 3 bases and J gave up 0 bases; unmatched junction bases: 3. Written as DNA, the CDR3 is TGTGCCAGCAGCCACCCGGGACAGGGGGCTAACTATGGCTACACCTTC. Protein: CASSHPGQGANYGYTF.

This chain uses TRBV7-2 with TRBJ2-1; TRBD2 matches 9 bases. V lost 6 bases and J lost 6; bases outside the gene matches: 6. This CDR3 is built from 14 residues. The germline CDR1 and CDR2 sequences are SGHTA and FQGNSA. CDR3 region: CASRAGGPGNEQFF. The CDR3, as DNA: TGTGCCAGCAGGGCGGGGGGGCCAGGCAATGAGCAGTTCTTC.

This clone was counted only a few times. The chain couples TRBV18 to TRBJ2-3; no clear D gene. V dropped 2 bases and J dropped 1 base, with 10 bases sitting between them. The V gene's germline CDR1 is KGHSH and CDR2 LQKENI. The CDR3 totals 15 residues. CDR3 in DNA: TGTGCCAGCTCACCAACTTGGGCCGGCACAGATACGCAGTATTTT. Translating gives CASSPTWAGTDTQYF. Filled out from reference TRBV18 and TRBJ2-3, the complete variable domain reads NAGVMQNPRHLVRRRGQEARLRCSPMKGHSHVYWYRQLPEEGLKFMVYLQKENIIDESGMPKERFSAEFPKEGPSILRIQQVVRGDSAAYFCASSPTWAGTDTQYFGPGTRLTVL.

This chain joins TRBV5-1 and TRBJ2-7, with 11 positions matching TRBD2. In germline, CDR1 is SGHRS, CDR2 YFSETQ. The V gene end was trimmed by 0 bases and the J gene end by 0 bases; junction bases not matched to a gene: 8. This CDR3 comprises 18 residues. Here the CDR3 DNA reads TGCGCCAGCAGCTTGGTACCCCTAGCGGGAGGCCCCTCCTACGAGCAGTACTTC. It translates to CASSLVPLAGGPSYEQYF. The entire variable domain, with the rest obtained from reference TRBV5-1 and TRBJ2-7, is as follows: KAGVTQTPRYLIKTRGQQVTLSCSPISGHRSVSWYQQTPGQGLQFLFEYFSETQRNKGNFPGRFSGRQFSNSRSEMNVSTLELGDSALYLCASSLVPLAGGPSYEQYFGPGTRLTVT.

Concerning this clone itself: The junction and the germline gene differ at one end; a read error may be behind it. The gene calls are TRBV28 and TRBJ2-1; D may be TRBD1 (6 bases). CDR3 length: 15 amino acids. Germline CDR1 MDHEN, CDR2 SYDVKM. This CDR3 reads CASSLWTAEYNEQFF. CDR3 in DNA: TGTGCCAGCAGCTTATGGACAGCAGAATACAATGAGCAGTTCTTC.

The V gene is TRBV12-3 or TRBV12-4, the J gene TRBJ2-1, with D tentatively TRBD1 (5 bases). The ends were cut back, 6 bases at V and 9 bases at J, with 9 bases in the middle. The CDR3 is made up of 11 amino acids. CDR3 amino acids: CASSPDSEQFF. Written as DNA, the CDR3 is TGTGCCAGCAGCCCCGACAGTGAGCAGTTCTTC.

The V call is TRBV5-1, the J call TRBJ2-4, with no clear D. The V and J ends lost 0 bases and 6 bases respectively, with 10 bases between them. The CDR3 length is 14 residues. From germline, CDR1 is SGHRS and CDR2 YFSETQ. The CDR3 loop is CASSLAWEANIQYF. CDR3 coding DNA: TGCGCCAGCAGCTTGGCATGGGAAGCAAACATTCAGTACTTC. The complete variable domain, with remaining parts taken from reference TRBV5-1 and TRBJ2-4, reads KAGVTQTPRYLIKTRGQQVTLSCSPISGHRSVSWYQQTPGQGLQFLFEYFSETQRNKGNFPGRFSGRQFSNSRSEMNVSTLELGDSALYLCASSLAWEANIQYFGAGTRLSVL.